This T cell receptor (beta chain) was identified in a study of blood T cell repertoires in COVID-19. The V end was cut by 7 bases, the J end by 7 bases, with 13 bases between. This CDR3 contains 13 residues. Germline CDR1 is LNHDA and CDR2 is SQIVND (reference sequence). Using immunoSEQ multiplex PCR, the repertoire was profiled, and TCRdb retains in-frame clones only, with some absent. The sample holds 200,000 to 300,000 clones, roughly 83% seen once. What was sequenced was peripheral blood. The clonotype originates from a woman older than 75 with acute or convalescent COVID-19. V usage is TRBV19 and J usage is TRBJ1-4; TRBD1 is a possible D gene (5 bases). The CDR3 nucleotides are TGTGCCAGTACCCACGGGGGTCGTGAAAAACTGTTTTTT. It encodes CASTHGGREKLFF.